The 8 T cell receptor beta chains below all came from one sample that was sequenced in a study of CD8 T cells in ankylosing spondylitis. Study results and caveats: What seemed typical of ankylosing spondylitis blood was a TCR beta motif built from about 8 highly homologous variants.

The antigens these receptors bind are not known. One entry per CDR3 protein results from TCRdb running MiXCR on the 5' RACE reads. Of approximately 300,000 distinct CDR3 sequences in the sample, 6.5% to 10% were seen once. Sequencing was done on a sample of blood, either unsorted or a sorted T cell fraction (not recorded which). Receptors were obtained from a male donor with ankylosing spondylitis.

The genes are TRBV6-2 or TRBV6-3 and TRBJ2-1; 8 bases fit TRBD2. Germline loops: CDR1 MNHEY, CDR2 SVGEGT. Trimming took 4 bases from V and 4 from J; bases not matched to a gene: 9. This CDR3 spans 16 amino acids. The DNA of the CDR3 is TGTGCCAGCAGTTCCACCCATAGCGGGACTTACAATGAGCAGTTCTTC. Translated, it gives CASSSTHSGTYNEQFF.

In its sample, this clonotype was seen many times. The chain is built from TRBV24-1 and TRBJ1-4; 7 bases line up with TRBD1. Germline V lookup: CDR1 KGHDR, CDR2 SFDVKD. The ends lost 4 bases at V and 7 bases at J; junction bases unmatched: 5. CDR3 length: 14 amino acids. The CDR3 region has the DNA TGTGCCACCAGTGAGACAGGGTCCGGTGAAAAACTGTTTTTT. Its protein product is CATSETGSGEKLFF.

The chain uses TRBV2 and TRBJ2-1, with 10 bases that match TRBD2. V trimming: 4 bases; J trimming: 5 bases; junction bases outside the gene matches: 5. The CDR3 length is 15 residues. Germline values: CDR1 SNHLY, CDR2 FYNNEI. For the CDR3, the DNA is TGTGCCAGCAGTGCTGGGACTAGCGAAAACAATGAGCAGTTCTTC. Translated, it gives CASSAGTSENNEQFF.

This clonotype was detected many times. V is TRBV5-1 and J is TRBJ2-3, with 7 bases that match TRBD2. Germline CDR1 reads SGHRS; CDR2 reads YFSETQ. V was clipped by 0 bases and J by 2 bases; unmatched bases: 9. The CDR3 sequence is 17 residues long. The CDR3 coding sequence is TGCGCCAGCAGCTTGGCTCGACTAGCTGGGGACACAGATACGCAGTATTTT. Translated: CASSLARLAGDTDTQYF.

This clonotype was seen many times. CDR3 DNA sequence: TGCGCCAGCAGCCAGCATGACTATATCAATGAGCAGTTCTTC. Translating it yields CASSQHDYINEQFF. The chain has TRBV4-3 and TRBJ2-1; tentative D call: TRBD2 (5 bases). Trimming took 3 bases from V and 6 from J, leaving 12 bases between them. CDR1 is LGHNA, CDR2 YSLEER, per germline. CDR3 length equals 14 residues.

Only a few counts were recorded for this clonotype. The junction and the germline gene differ at one end; a read error may be behind it. The chain combines TRBV29-1 with TRBJ1-1, with D possibly TRBD1 on 6 matching bases. Germline loops: CDR1 SQVTM, CDR2 ANQGSEA. The CDR3 spans 13 residues. CDR3 in DNA: TGCAGCGCTGAACAGGGTTGGAACACTGAAGCTTTCTTT. The encoded protein is CSAEQGWNTEAFF.

This chain uses TRBV5-1 with TRBJ1-1; TRBD1 agrees at 11 bases. This CDR3 region has 15 residues. Germline V gene lookup returns CDR1 SGHRS and CDR2 YFSETQ. J lost 4 bases, V lost 1 base, and 3 bases had no gene match. This chain's CDR3 is CASSLTGTGGTEAFF. CDR3 DNA sequence: TGCGCCAGCAGCTTGACCGGGACAGGGGGCACTGAAGCTTTCTTT. Combining the CDR3 with reference TRBV5-1 and TRBJ1-1 gives the whole variable domain KAGVTQTPRYLIKTRGQQVTLSCSPISGHRSVSWYQQTPGQGLQFLFEYFSETQRNKGNFPGRFSGRQFSNSRSEMNVSTLELGDSALYLCASSLTGTGGTEAFFGQGTRLTVV.

This rearrangement joins TRBV6-1 to TRBJ2-5; no clear D gene. The CDR3 sequence is 10 residues long. The V gene lost 3 bases and the J gene lost 7 bases, with 3 bases spanning the gap. CDR1 and CDR2 (germline): MNHNS, SASEGT. For the CDR3, the DNA is TGTGCCAGCAGTGACGGGACCCAGTACTTC. Residues: CASSDGTQYF.